This TCR beta chain was sequenced in a study of blood T cell repertoires in COVID-19. Looking at the study overall: Spain, Italy and the United States supplied samples that represented acute and convalescent COVID-19.

The junction had 4 bases not matched to a gene; V was cut back by 0 bases and J by 8 bases. The CDR3 has 14 residues. From germline, CDR1 is SGHRS and CDR2 YFSETQ. Per the original data handling: Amplification from reference gene primers served as the basis for estimated nucleated cell counts. Profiling relied on immunoSEQ multiplex PCR, and the TCRdb table lists in-frame clones only, not all of them. The V and J calls and the clone size are those of that table, but D and trimming were determined from the DNA. The repertoire holds some 170,000 clones, with more than 75% as singletons. This clone was seen a handful of times.

The source is a woman between 70 and 85 years old with acute or convalescent COVID-19. The chain employs TRBV5-1 and TRBJ2-2; 7 nucleotides align to TRBD1. Material: peripheral blood. This chain's CDR3 is CASSLGQGIGELFF. The CDR3 DNA reads as TGCGCCAGCAGCTTGGGACAGGGAATAGGGGAGCTGTTTTTT.